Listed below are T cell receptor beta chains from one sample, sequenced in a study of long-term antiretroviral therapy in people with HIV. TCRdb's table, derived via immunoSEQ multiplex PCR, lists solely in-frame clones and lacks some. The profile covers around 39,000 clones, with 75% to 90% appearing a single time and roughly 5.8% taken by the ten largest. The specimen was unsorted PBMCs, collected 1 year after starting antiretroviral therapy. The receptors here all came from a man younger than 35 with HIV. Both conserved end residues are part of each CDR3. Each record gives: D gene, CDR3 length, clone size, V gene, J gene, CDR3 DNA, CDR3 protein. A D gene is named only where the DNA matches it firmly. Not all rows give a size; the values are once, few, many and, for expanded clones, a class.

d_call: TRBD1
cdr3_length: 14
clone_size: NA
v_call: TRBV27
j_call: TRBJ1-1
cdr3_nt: TGTGCCAGCAGTTTATTCAGGACAGGGGATCTAGCTTTCTTT
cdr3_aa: CASSLFRTGDLAFF

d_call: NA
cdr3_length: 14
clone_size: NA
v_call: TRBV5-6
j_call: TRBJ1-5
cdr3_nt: TGTGCCAGCAGCTTGGGCCGTCTCGATCAGCCCCAGCATTTT
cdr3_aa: CASSLGRLDQPQHF

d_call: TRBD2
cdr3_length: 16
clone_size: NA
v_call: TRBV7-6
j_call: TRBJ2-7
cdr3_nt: TGTGCCAGCAGCTTAATTACTAGCGGGGGATCCTACGAGCAGTACTTC
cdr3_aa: CASSLITSGGSYEQYF

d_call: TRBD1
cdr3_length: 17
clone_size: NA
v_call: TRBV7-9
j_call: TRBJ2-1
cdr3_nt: TGTGCCAGCAGCCCCCCAACAGGGGAGAGCTCCTACAATGAGCAGTTCTTC
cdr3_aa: CASSPPTGESSYNEQFF

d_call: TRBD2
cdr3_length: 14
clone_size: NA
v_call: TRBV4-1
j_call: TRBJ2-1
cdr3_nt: TGCGCCAGCAGCCCGTGGGGGGGTTACAATGAGCAGTTCTTC
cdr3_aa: CASSPWGGYNEQFF

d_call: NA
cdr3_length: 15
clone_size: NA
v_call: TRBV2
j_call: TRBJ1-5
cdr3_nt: TGTGCCAGCAGTGTAAGGGTTCAAAGCAATCAGCCCCAGCATTTT
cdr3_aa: CASSVRVQSNQPQHF

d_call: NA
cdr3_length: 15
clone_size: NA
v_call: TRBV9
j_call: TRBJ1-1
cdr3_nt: TGTGCCAGCAGCGTAGGGGGAGACCAGAACACTGAAGCTTTCTTT
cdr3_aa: CASSVGGDQNTEAFF

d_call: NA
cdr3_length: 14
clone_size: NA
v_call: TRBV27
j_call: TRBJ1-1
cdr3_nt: TGTGCCAGCAGTTTATCTATTGTTAACACTGAAGCTTTCTTT
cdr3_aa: CASSLSIVNTEAFF

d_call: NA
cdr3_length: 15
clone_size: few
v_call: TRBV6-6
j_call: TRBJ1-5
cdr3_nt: TGTGCCAGCAGTTACTCGGTAGACAGCAATCAGCCCCAGCATTTT
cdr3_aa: CASSYSVDSNQPQHF

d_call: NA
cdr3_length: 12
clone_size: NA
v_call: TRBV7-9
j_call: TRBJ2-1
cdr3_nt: TGTGCCAGCAGCTATGTCCCCAATGAGCAGTTCTTC
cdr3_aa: CASSYVPNEQFF

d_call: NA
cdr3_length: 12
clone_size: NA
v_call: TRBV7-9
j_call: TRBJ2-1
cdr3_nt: TGTGCCAGCAACTTAGGATTTGATGAGCAGTTCTTC
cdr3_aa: CASNLGFDEQFF

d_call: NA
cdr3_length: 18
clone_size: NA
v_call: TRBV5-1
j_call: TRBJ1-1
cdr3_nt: TGCGCCAGCAGCTTGGCCACCCCGGCAGGGTTGAAGATCACTGAAGCTTTCTTT
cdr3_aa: CASSLATPAGLKITEAFF

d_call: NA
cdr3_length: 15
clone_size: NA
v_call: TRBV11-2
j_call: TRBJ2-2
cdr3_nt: TGTGCCAGCAGCTTAGATAAGGGAAACACCGGGGAGCTGTTTTTT
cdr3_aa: CASSLDKGNTGELFF

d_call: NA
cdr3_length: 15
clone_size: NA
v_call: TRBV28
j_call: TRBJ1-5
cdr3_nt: TGTGCCAGCAGCTTGGGGGTTATGGGCAATCAGCCCCAGCATTTT
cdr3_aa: CASSLGVMGNQPQHF

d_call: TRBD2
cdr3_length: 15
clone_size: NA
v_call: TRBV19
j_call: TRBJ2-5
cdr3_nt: TGTGCCAGTAGTATCGGGACTAGCGGGAGTGAGACCCAGTACTTC
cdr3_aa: CASSIGTSGSETQYF

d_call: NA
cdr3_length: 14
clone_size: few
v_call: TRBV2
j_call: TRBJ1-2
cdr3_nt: TGTGCCAGCAGTGTCGGCCGAACTAACTATGGCTACACCTTC
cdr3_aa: CASSVGRTNYGYTF

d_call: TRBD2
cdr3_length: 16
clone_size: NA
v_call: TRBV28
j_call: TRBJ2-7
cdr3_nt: TGTGCCAGCAGTCAGGGACTAGCGGGAGAAGGTTACGAGCAGTACTTC
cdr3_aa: CASSQGLAGEGYEQYF

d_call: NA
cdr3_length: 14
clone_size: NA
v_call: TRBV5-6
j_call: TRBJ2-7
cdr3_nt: TGTGCCAGCAGCTTGGACAGCCTTCCCTACGAGCAGTACTTC
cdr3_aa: CASSLDSLPYEQYF

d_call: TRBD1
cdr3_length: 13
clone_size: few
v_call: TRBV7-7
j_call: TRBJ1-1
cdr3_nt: TGTGCCAGCAGCTTAACTACAGGGGCTGAAGCTTTCTTT
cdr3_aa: CASSLTTGAEAFF

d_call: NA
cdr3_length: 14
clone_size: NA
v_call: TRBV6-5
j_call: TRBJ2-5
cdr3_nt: TGTGCCAGCAGTTACGCCGGACCGGGGGAGACCCAGTACTTC
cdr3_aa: CASSYAGPGETQYF

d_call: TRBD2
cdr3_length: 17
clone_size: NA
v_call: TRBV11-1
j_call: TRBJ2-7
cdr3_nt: TGTGCCAGCAGACGCAGGAGAGCGGGAGGGCATGCCTACGAGCAGTACTTC
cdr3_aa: CASRRRRAGGHAYEQYF

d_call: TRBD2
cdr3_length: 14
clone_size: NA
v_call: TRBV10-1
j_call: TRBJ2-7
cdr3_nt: TGCGCCAGCAGGACCGGGACTAAGTCCTACGAGCAGTACTTC
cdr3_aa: CASRTGTKSYEQYF

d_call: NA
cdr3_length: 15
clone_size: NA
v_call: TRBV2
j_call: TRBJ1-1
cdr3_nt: TGTGCCAGCAGTGCTGGACCCGGGTTCGACACTGAAGCTTTCTTT
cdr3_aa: CASSAGPGFDTEAFF

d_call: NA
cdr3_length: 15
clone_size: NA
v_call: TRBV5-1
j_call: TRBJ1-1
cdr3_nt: TGCGCCAGCACCCCGTCGGGGGGGATGAACACTGAAGCTTTCTTT
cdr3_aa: CASTPSGGMNTEAFF

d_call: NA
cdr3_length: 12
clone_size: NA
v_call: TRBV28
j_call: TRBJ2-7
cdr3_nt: TGTGCCAGCAGTCCCCAGGAATACGAGCAGTACTTC
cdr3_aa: CASSPQEYEQYF

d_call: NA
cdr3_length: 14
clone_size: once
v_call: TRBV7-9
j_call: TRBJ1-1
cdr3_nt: TGTGCCAGCAGCCCTAAGGGACTGAACACTGAAGCTTTCTTT
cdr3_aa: CASSPKGLNTEAFF

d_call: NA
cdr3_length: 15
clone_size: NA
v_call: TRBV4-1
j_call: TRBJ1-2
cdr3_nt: TGCGCCAGCAGCCAAGTCTTGGGCAGCACCTATGGCTACACCTTC
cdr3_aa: CASSQVLGSTYGYTF

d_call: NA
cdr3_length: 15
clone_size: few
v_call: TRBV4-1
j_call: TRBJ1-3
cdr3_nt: TGCGCCAGCAGCCGGACGGTGAGCTCTGGAAACACCATATATTTT
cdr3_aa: CASSRTVSSGNTIYF

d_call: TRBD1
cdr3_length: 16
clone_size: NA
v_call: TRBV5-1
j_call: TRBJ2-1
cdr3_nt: TGCGCCAGCAGCTTGGCTCCCGGGACAGGGTACAATGAGCAGTTCTTC
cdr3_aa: CASSLAPGTGYNEQFF

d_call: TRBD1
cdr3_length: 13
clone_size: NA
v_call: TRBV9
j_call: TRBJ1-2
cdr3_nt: TGTGCCAGCAGCGCGGACAGGGGCTATGGCTACACCTTC
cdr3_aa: CASSADRGYGYTF

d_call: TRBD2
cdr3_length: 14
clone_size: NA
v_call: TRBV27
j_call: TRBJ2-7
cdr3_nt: TGTGCCAGCAGGGTAGTAGCGGGGGACAACGAGCAGTACTTC
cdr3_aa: CASRVVAGDNEQYF

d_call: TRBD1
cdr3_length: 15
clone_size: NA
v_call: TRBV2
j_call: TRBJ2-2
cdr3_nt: TGTGCCAGCAGCAGGGACAGGGTATACACCGGGGAGCTGTTTTTT
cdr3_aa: CASSRDRVYTGELFF

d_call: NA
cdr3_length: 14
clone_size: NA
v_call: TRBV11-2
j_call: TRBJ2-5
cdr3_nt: TGTGCCAGCAGCTTCGACGCAATGGGGGAGACCCAGTACTTC
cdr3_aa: CASSFDAMGETQYF